This T cell receptor (beta chain) was recorded in a study of T cell responses to AZD1222 COVID-19 vaccine (dated by TCRdb to the early 2020s). Concerning the study at large: AZD1222 recipients given second doses at about 4 weeks or at about 12 weeks were pooled, since spike-specific TCR depth and breadth were not found to differ between the two schedules. A total of approximately 240 trial participants underwent TCR sequencing, of whom approximately 200 had received two doses of AZD1222 and some 25 had received two doses of the MenACWY control vaccine. Enrollment into the trials was organized by age into subgroups of 18-55, 56-69 and 70-plus years, and those subgroups contained about 150, 27 and 61 TCR-sequenced participants, respectively.

The CDR3 regions of human TCRbeta chains were subjected to immunosequencing. The original methods were these. Repertoire TCRs were checked for matches against a reference library of SARS-CoV-2-specific TCRs that had been generated using the MIRA antigen-specificity platform. Breadth was defined as the fraction of unique TCRs that were SARS-CoV-2-associated. Depth was defined as the fraction of total T cells that were SARS-CoV-2-associated. Each spike-specific TCR was assigned to its reactive spike region and to a CD4 or CD8 class using the MIRA data. Log10-transformed breadth and depth values were compared by one-way ANOVA with Sidak's multiple comparisons tests. In TCRdb, the immuneACCESS table is reduced to in-frame sequences with V and J assigned. These tables do not hold every clone; where another copy was compared, an unresolved V gene accounts for under half, and the others remain unexplained. The DNA gave D and trimming, while V, J and clone size come from that table. The sample contains about 110,000 clones, around 90% of them found a single time. The ten top clones hold around 5.1% of the sample.

Here is what the overall study found, with its caveats: Conclusions about previously exposed vaccinees were limited because only six AZD1222 recipients were SARS-CoV-2 seropositive at baseline. Spike-specific TCR breadth and depth rose significantly after two AZD1222 doses compared with day 0 and with MenACWY recipients. Because no day 14 peak-response samples were available, the repertoires could be characterized only after the peak T cell response. The whole spike protein was spanned by vaccine-associated CD4 TCRs, and dominant responses were seen in regions 160-218 and 743-854. Epitopes outside the regions mutated in the B.1.351 and B.1.1.7 variants were reportedly recognized by nearly half of the unique spike-specific TCRs. Participants were mostly white British and included more females than males, and it was suggested by the authors that clonal diversity may have been underestimated. The 56-69-year group was small, and its depth increase did not reach significance, likely because of low power.

CDR1 and CDR2, looked up from the germline V gene, are KGHSH and LQKENI. Reading from cysteine to phenylalanine, the CDR3 counts 13 amino acids. The DNA shown is the 39-base CDR3, in frame from base 1. V is pared back by 4 bases and J by 1 base, with 8 bases lying between the germline termini. Explained via the paper, the time point label denotes: baseline before first vaccination. Samples from vaccinated people were obtained from the UK trials COV001 and COV002, which included a single-blind randomized controlled phase 2/3 trial of AZD1222 (ChAdOx1 nCoV-19) in healthy adults. Trial participant PBMC samples were collected at day 0 and day 28 after the second dose for TCRbeta chain sequencing. As regards this clone: Its antigen specificity is not known. The sample holds no much larger clone one base away, and base qualities are not on file. Other DNA sequences within the sample encode an identical CDR3.

Here the chain combines TRBV18 and TRBJ2-7; the D gene lacks a confident call. The specimen comprised peripheral blood, sampled on day 0 of AZD1222 vaccination. This receptor was obtained from an adult in good health. The nucleotide sequence is TGTGCCAGCTCACAGACGGAATCCTACGAGCAGTACTTC. Its protein is CASSQTESYEQYF.